The 22 T cell receptor beta chains reported below all come from one sample, sequenced in a study of OX40 agonist ivuxolimab in advanced cancers. TCRdb's table, derived via immunoSEQ multiplex PCR, lists solely in-frame clones and lacks some. The sample yields under 75,000 clones, roughly four fifths seen once. The sample consisted of CD4+ or CD8+ T cells sorted from blood, taken in a trial of the OX40 agonist ivuxolimab. These receptors came from an adult with an advanced solid tumor such as melanoma, head and neck, liver or kidney cancer.

The rearrangement uses TRBV14 and TRBJ1-1; perhaps TRBD1 as D (6 bases). This CDR3 contains 14 residues. The V gene's germline CDR1 is SGHDN and CDR2 FVKESK. The V end was cut by 4 bases, the J end by 9 bases, with 18 bases between. Here the CDR3 reads CASSLYITGRQAFF. The CDR3 DNA reads as TGTGCCAGCAGCCTTTATATTACAGGGAGACAAGCTTTCTTT.

This chain connects TRBV5-1 to TRBJ1-1; D not resolved. V was cut by 4 bases and J by 1 base, with 8 bases left in between. Germline V gives CDR1 SGHRS, CDR2 YFSETQ. CDR3 length: 13 residues. The CDR3 loop reads CASSPAENTEAFF. DNA for the CDR3: TGCGCCAGCAGCCCGGCAGAGAACACTGAAGCTTTCTTT.

The chain has TRBV19 and TRBJ2-1, with 7 positions matching TRBD1. V lost 5 bases to trimming and J lost 4 bases; unmatched junction nucleotides: 14. This CDR3 has 17 amino acids. Germline V gene data show CDR1 as LNHDA and CDR2 as SQIVND (reference sequence). CDR3 nucleotides: TGTGCCAGTAGTTATGTGGACAGGTTCTTTAATTACAATGAGCAGTTCTTC. Protein: CASSYVDRFFNYNEQFF.

The chain employs TRBV19 and TRBJ1-1; D gene uncertain. Germline V gene sequence: CDR1 LNHDA, CDR2 SQIVND (reference sequence). The CDR3 consists of 13 residues. V lost 4 bases and J 6 bases, leaving 12 bases between the germline ends. The CDR3 region is CASSTVSFSEAFF. The DNA for the CDR3 is TGTGCCAGTAGTACGGTCAGCTTTTCTGAAGCTTTCTTT.

The chain employs TRBV5-1 and TRBJ1-1; D might be TRBD1 (5 bases). Germline assignment: CDR1 SGHRS and CDR2 YFSETQ. V gave up 0 bases and J gave up 1 base, with 10 bases separating them. CDR3 length: 15 residues. CDR3 sequence: CASSLDPGGNTEAFF. DNA of the CDR3: TGCGCCAGCAGCTTGGATCCGGGGGGGAACACTGAAGCTTTCTTT. Supplemented by reference TRBV5-1 and TRBJ1-1, the full variable domain reads KAGVTQTPRYLIKTRGQQVTLSCSPISGHRSVSWYQQTPGQGLQFLFEYFSETQRNKGNFPGRFSGRQFSNSRSEMNVSTLELGDSALYLCASSLDPGGNTEAFFGQGTRLTVV.

The V call is TRBV2, the J call TRBJ1-3, with D perhaps TRBD1 (5 bases). Germline-derived CDR1 and CDR2 are SNHLY and FYNNEI. Trimming stripped 10 bases from V and 4 bases from J, with 17 bases between. This CDR3 region has 14 residues. CDR3 nucleotides: TGTGCCACCAACCTGGCGGGGCGAGGAAACACCATATATTTT. Its translation is CATNLAGRGNTIYF.

The V gene is TRBV30, the J gene TRBJ1-5; 8 nucleotides align to TRBD1. V lost 2 bases, J lost 11 bases, and 11 bases stayed unmatched. CDR1 is GTSNPN and CDR2 is SVGIG in the germline V gene (reference sequence). There are 14 residues in the CDR3. The CDR3 DNA sequence: TGTGCCTGGAGTTCGACAGGGGCCCACGTGTCCCAGCATTTT. As protein: CAWSSTGAHVSQHF.

This sequence joins TRBV6-6 and TRBJ2-5; 7 positions match TRBD2. The germline CDR1 and CDR2 sequences are MNHNY and SVGAGI (reference sequence). The trim removed 7 bases at V and 2 bases at J, leaving 4 bases unmatched. The CDR3 totals 13 residues. CDR3 protein: CASTRAGQETQYF. The CDR3 coding sequence is TGTGCCAGCACCCGAGCGGGGCAAGAGACCCAGTACTTC.

This chain connects TRBV19 to TRBJ2-7, with TRBD2 as a possible D gene (6 bases). CDR3 size: 13 residues. Germline CDR1 reads LNHDA; CDR2 reads SQIVND (reference sequence). Trimming removed 4 bases from V and 3 bases from J, with 10 bases in between. The CDR3 is CASSSGMRYEQYF. CDR3 DNA sequence: TGTGCCAGTAGTAGCGGGATGCGCTACGAGCAGTACTTC. The full variable domain, completed using reference TRBV19 and TRBJ2-7, is DGGITQSPKYLFRKEGQNVTLSCEQNLNHDAMYWYRQDPGQGLRLIYYSQIVNDFQKGDIAEGYSVSREKKESFPLTVTSAQKNPTAFYLCASSSGMRYEQYFGPGTRLTVT.

The rearrangement links TRBV27 to TRBJ2-5; 10 bases agree with TRBD2. Germline V gives CDR1 MNHEY, CDR2 SMNVEV (reference sequence). J gave up 0 bases and V 8 bases, and 12 bases lay outside the gene matches. The CDR3 covers 17 residues. The CDR3 loop is CASHLAGVPPNQETQYF. CDR3 coding DNA: TGTGCCAGCCATCTAGCGGGGGTTCCCCCTAACCAAGAGACCCAGTACTTC.

The rearrangement joins TRBV12-5 to TRBJ1-5; 9 bases agree with TRBD1. Trimming at V came to 6 bases and at J to 0 bases, leaving 6 bases not matched to a gene. CDR1 is LGHNT, CDR2 FRNRAP, per germline. The CDR3 is 16 amino acids. The CDR3 protein is CASGPTGGLSNQPQHF. For the CDR3, the DNA is TGTGCTAGTGGGCCAACAGGGGGCCTTAGCAATCAGCCCCAGCATTTT.

J is TRBJ2-5 and V is TRBV2; tentatively, D is TRBD1 or TRBD2 (5 bases each). Germline CDR1 reads SNHLY; CDR2 reads FYNNEI. The CDR3 is 15 residues long. V dropped 7 bases and J dropped 4 bases, with 19 bases sitting between them. CDR3 in DNA: TGTGCCAGCATCCCGGGACCAGGTGGGGGAGAGACCCAGTACTTC. Translating gives CASIPGPGGGETQYF.

The chain recombines TRBV4-2 with TRBJ1-1; D is ambiguous. Germline V gene sequence: CDR1 LGHNA, CDR2 YNFKEQ. V lost 6 bases, J lost 10 bases, and 18 bases lay in between. The CDR3 has 13 amino acids. The CDR3 DNA sequence: TGTGCCAGCAGTCGCGGATCGGCAGGAGGAGCTTTCTTT. This encodes CASSRGSAGGAFF.

In the case of this clone: The same CDR3 also results from other DNA sequences found in this sample. The V call is TRBV10-3, the J call TRBJ2-5; D gene ambiguous. CDR1 ENHRY and CDR2 SYGVKD come from the germline V gene. This CDR3 comprises 11 residues. Trimming removed 5 bases from V and 5 bases from J, with 6 bases in between. DNA of the CDR3: TGTGCCATCAGTAAAGAGGAGACCCAGTACTTC. Protein: CAISKEETQYF.

The chain is built from TRBV2 and TRBJ1-1; D uncertain. V was pared by 4 bases and J by 3 bases, with 3 bases between. CDR3 length: 11 amino acids. Germline V CDR1 and CDR2: SNHLY, FYNNEI. In nucleotides, the CDR3 is TGTGCCAGCAGTGTCTACACTGAAGCTTTCTTT. As protein: CASSVYTEAFF.

The chain joins TRBV19 to TRBJ2-7; 7 nucleotides agree with TRBD1. Germline V gives CDR1 LNHDA, CDR2 SQIVND (reference sequence). The CDR3 spans 12 residues. J lost 7 bases, V lost 6 bases, and 6 bases had no gene match. The CDR3 loop reads CASRTGFGEQYF. The CDR3 nucleotides are TGTGCCAGTAGGACAGGGTTCGGGGAGCAGTACTTC. Complete variable domain (other parts from reference TRBV19 and TRBJ2-7): DGGITQSPKYLFRKEGQNVTLSCEQNLNHDAMYWYRQDPGQGLRLIYYSQIVNDFQKGDIAEGYSVSREKKESFPLTVTSAQKNPTAFYLCASRTGFGEQYFGPGTRLTVT.

The chain employs TRBV7-3 and TRBJ2-5; TRBD2 aligns across 8 bases. V gave up 5 bases and J gave up 5 bases; unmatched junction bases: 13. CDR1 is SGHTA, CDR2 FQGTGA, per germline. This CDR3 contains 16 residues. The CDR3 bases are TGTGCCAGCAGCGAACGGGCGGGGGGTCCTCCCGAGACCCAGTACTTC. This sequence encodes CASSERAGGPPETQYF.

The genes are TRBV6-1 and TRBJ1-6; D is undetermined. The V and J ends lost 1 base and 10 bases respectively, with 11 bases between them. This CDR3 spans 14 amino acids. Per germline, CDR1 MNHNS and CDR2 SASEGT. CDR3 in DNA: TGTGCCAGCAGTGAAGTGGGAGTAGGGTCACCCCTCCACTTT. Protein sequence: CASSEVGVGSPLHF.

The CDR3 DNA follows: TGTGCCAGTAGTCTACAAGGGGGGGGCGGCTACGAGCAGTACTTC. Translating it yields CASSLQGGGGYEQYF. The chain employs TRBV19 and TRBJ2-7, with D possibly TRBD2 on 7 matching bases. CDR3 length: 15 amino acids. The germline V gene has CDR1 LNHDA and CDR2 SQIVND (reference sequence). V was clipped by 5 bases and J by 3 bases, with 17 bases between them.

In this sample, this clone turned up a few times. The chain has TRBV12-5 and TRBJ2-7; D not certain. This CDR3 is built from 14 residues. V was pared by 8 bases and J by 4 bases, with 18 bases between. From germline, CDR1 is LGHNT and CDR2 FRNRAP. In DNA form, the CDR3 reads TGTGCTAGTAGTGGGTACCCGAGCCAGTACGAGCAGTACTTC. Encoded protein: CASSGYPSQYEQYF.

This chain joins TRBV5-1 and TRBJ1-5; TRBD1 matches at 8 bases. Germline V lookup: CDR1 SGHRS, CDR2 YFSETQ. The CDR3 is 16 amino acids. Trimming at V came to 4 bases and at J to 4 bases, leaving 10 bases not matched to a gene. CDR3 amino acids: CASSVAPTGENQPQHF. CDR3 DNA sequence: TGCGCCAGCAGCGTGGCCCCGACAGGGGAGAATCAGCCCCAGCATTTT.

This CDR3 is CASSVGGGRDTQYF. DNA for the CDR3: TGTGCCAGTAGTGTCGGGGGGGGCCGGGATACGCAGTATTTT. The chain couples TRBV19 to TRBJ2-3, with 8 bases aligning to TRBD2. The V gene's germline CDR1 is LNHDA and CDR2 SQIVND (reference sequence). The CDR3 totals 14 residues. V was clipped by 5 bases and J by 6 bases; unmatched bases: 7.